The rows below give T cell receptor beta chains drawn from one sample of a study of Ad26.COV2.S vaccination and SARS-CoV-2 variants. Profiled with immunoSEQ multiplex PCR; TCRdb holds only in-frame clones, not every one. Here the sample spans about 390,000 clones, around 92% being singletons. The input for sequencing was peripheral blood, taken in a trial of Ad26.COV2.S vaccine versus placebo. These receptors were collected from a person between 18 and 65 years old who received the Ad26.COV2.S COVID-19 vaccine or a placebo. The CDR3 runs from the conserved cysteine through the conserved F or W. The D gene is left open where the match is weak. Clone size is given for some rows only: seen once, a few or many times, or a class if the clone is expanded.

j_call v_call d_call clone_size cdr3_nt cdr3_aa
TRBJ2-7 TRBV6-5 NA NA TGTGCCAGCAGTTACTCGAGCTCCTACGAGCAGTACTTC CASSYSSSYEQYF
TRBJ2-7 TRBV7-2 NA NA TGTGCCAGCAGCGACCCCACAGGGTTGAGGGTCTCCTACGAGCAGTACTTC CASSDPTGLRVSYEQYF
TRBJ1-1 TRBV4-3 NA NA TGCGCCAGCAGCCAATGGGGGGGGGTTTTACATCAGGAGGAAGCTTTCTTT CASSQWGGVLHQEEAFF
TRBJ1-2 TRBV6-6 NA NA TGTGCCAGCAGCCCGAGGGGAGTCTATGGCTACACCTTC CASSPRGVYGYTF
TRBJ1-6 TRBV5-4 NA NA TGTGCCAGCAGCTTGGCCCCGAGTTCACCCCTCCACTTT CASSLAPSSPLHF
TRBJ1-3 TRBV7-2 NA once TGTGCCAGCAGCCCCTATGGCAGGAGCTCTGGAAACACCATATATTTT CASSPYGRSSGNTIYF
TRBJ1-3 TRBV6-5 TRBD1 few TGTGCCAGCAGTTACTCCACAGGGGGTTCTGGAAACACCATATATTTT CASSYSTGGSGNTIYF
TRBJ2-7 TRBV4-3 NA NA TGCGCCAGCAGCCCCCACCGGGACGGGATATCCTACGAGCAGTACTTC CASSPHRDGISYEQYF
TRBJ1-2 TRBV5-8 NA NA TGTGCCAGCAGCTTGTGGATCTCGGGAAATGGCTACACCTTC CASSLWISGNGYTF
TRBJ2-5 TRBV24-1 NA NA TGTGCCACCAGTCAGGGGAAGGAGACCCAGTACTTC CATSQGKETQYF
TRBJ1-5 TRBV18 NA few TGTGCCAGCTCACCTGATCTCGGGAATAGCAATCAGCCCCAGCATTTT CASSPDLGNSNQPQHF
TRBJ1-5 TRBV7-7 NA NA TGTGCCAGCAGACGAAGGACACTTTATAGCAATCAGCCCCAGCATTTT CASRRRTLYSNQPQHF
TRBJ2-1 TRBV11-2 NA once TGTGCCAGCAGCTTAGTGCTGGGACCGGGCCTAATCTTC CASSLVLGPGLIF
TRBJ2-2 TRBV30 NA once TGTGCCTGGAGTAGGAGAAACACCGGGGAGCTGTTTTTT CAWSRRNTGELFF
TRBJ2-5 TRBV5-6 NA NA TGTGCCAGCAGCTTGGATTTTGGGGCAGGCGAAGAGACCCAGTACTTC CASSLDFGAGEETQYF
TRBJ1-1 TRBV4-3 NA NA TGCGCCAGCAGCCAAGATTCTTGGGGCCAGTCGAACACTGAAGCTTTCTTT CASSQDSWGQSNTEAFF
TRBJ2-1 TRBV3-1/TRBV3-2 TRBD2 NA TGTGCCAGCAGCCTGACCCCGGGGGGGCATGGCAATGAGCAGTTCTTC CASSLTPGGHGNEQFF
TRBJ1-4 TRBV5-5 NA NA TGTGCCAGCAGCTTGGTTTCGGGGGAAAAACTGTTTTTT CASSLVSGEKLFF
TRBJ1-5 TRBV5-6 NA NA TGTGCCAGCAGCTTGTCATCTAGCAATCAGCCCCAGCATTTT CASSLSSSNQPQHF
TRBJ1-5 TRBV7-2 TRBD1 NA TGTGCCAGCAGAGAAGGACAGGGTAGCAATCAGCCCCAGCATTTT CASREGQGSNQPQHF
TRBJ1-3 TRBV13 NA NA TGTGCCAGCAGCCAGGCTGGAAACACCATATATTTT CASSQAGNTIYF
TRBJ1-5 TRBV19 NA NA TGTGCCAGTAGTATTTTATCGGGTAGCAATCAGCCCCAGCATTTT CASSILSGSNQPQHF
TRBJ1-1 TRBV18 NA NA TGTGCCAGCGCGCCAGGGAAGAACACTGAAGCTTTCTTT CASAPGKNTEAFF
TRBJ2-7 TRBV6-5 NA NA TGTGCCAGCAGTTACTCCCTCGGGACCTACGAGCAGTACTTC CASSYSLGTYEQYF
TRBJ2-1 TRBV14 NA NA TGTGCCAGCAGCCCATCGGCCCCCTACAATGAGCAGTTCTTC CASSPSAPYNEQFF
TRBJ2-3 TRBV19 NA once TGTGCCAGTAGTATAAGGAGGGCCACAGATACGCAGTATTTT CASSIRRATDTQYF
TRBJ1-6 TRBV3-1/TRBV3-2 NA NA TGTGCCAGCAGCCAAGATCCCGACAGGTTTTTAACAGGGCACAATTCACCCCTCCACTTT CASSQDPDRFLTGHNSPLHF
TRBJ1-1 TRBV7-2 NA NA TGTGCCAGCAGCTTAGTAGGGAACACTGAAGCTTTCTTT CASSLVGNTEAFF
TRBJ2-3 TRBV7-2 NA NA TGTGCCAGCAGCTTTGGGGGACGCACAGATACGCAGTATTTT CASSFGGRTDTQYF
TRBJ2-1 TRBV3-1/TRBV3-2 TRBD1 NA TGTGCCAGCAGTCCAGGGGGATCCTACAATGAGCAGTTCTTC CASSPGGSYNEQFF
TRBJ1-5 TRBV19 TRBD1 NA TGTGCCAGTAGTATCGAGACAGGGTGGTCTCAGCCCCAGCATTTT CASSIETGWSQPQHF
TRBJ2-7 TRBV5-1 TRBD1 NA TGCGCCAGCGCTGCCGGTCCTAGACAGGGCAGCTCCTACGAGCAGTACTTC CASAAGPRQGSSYEQYF
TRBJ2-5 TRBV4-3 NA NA TGCGCCAGCAGCCAAGATATAGGGGATTACGGGGAGACCCAGTACTTC CASSQDIGDYGETQYF
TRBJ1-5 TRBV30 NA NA TGTGCCTGGAGTGTCGGACATGAGGATCAGCCCCAGCATTTT CAWSVGHEDQPQHF
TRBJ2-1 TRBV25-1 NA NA TGTGCCAGCAGTGATGCGTACGATGAGCAGTTCTTC CASSDAYDEQFF
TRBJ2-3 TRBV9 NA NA TGTGCCAGCAGCGTAGCCGTAGCTGTCGCAGATACGCAGTATTTT CASSVAVAVADTQYF
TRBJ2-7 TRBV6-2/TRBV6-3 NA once TGTGCCAGCAGTATCGTAATTGGGGCGTCGTACGAGCAGTACTTC CASSIVIGASYEQYF
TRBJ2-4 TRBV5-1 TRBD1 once TGCGCCAGCAGCTCGAGGACAGGGGCCGGCAAAAACATTCAGTACTTC CASSSRTGAGKNIQYF
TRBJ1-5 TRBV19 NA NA TGTGCCAGTAGCACAGGGATGGGCAATCAGCCCCAGCATTTT CASSTGMGNQPQHF
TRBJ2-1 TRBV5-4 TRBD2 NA TGTGCCAGCAGCTTGGTCCTAGCGGGGGGGCGTTACAATGAGCAGTTCTTC CASSLVLAGGRYNEQFF
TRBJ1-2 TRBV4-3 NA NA TGCGCCAGCAGCCAAGCTGGTAGGGGTCGAGGCTATGGCTACACCTTC CASSQAGRGRGYGYTF
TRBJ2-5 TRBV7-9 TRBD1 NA TGTGCCAGCAGGCCCGGGACAGGGAAGTTGGAGACCCAGTACTTC CASRPGTGKLETQYF
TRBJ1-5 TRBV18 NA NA TGTGCCAGCTCACCATTCCCCCAGTTCAATCAGCCCCAGCATTTT CASSPFPQFNQPQHF
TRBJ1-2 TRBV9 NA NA TGTGCCAGCAGCGCGACAGGAGGATACTACTATGGCTACACCTTC CASSATGGYYYGYTF
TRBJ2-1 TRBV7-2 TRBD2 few TGTGCCAGCAGCTTTGGCGGGGGGAATGAGCAGTTCTTC CASSFGGGNEQFF
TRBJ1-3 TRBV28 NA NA TGTGCCAGCAGAACCCCCTCGGCCTACTCTGGAAACACCATATATTTT CASRTPSAYSGNTIYF
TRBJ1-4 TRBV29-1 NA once TGCAGCGTTGAAGAGGCCCAGTCTGAAAAACTGTTTTTT CSVEEAQSEKLFF